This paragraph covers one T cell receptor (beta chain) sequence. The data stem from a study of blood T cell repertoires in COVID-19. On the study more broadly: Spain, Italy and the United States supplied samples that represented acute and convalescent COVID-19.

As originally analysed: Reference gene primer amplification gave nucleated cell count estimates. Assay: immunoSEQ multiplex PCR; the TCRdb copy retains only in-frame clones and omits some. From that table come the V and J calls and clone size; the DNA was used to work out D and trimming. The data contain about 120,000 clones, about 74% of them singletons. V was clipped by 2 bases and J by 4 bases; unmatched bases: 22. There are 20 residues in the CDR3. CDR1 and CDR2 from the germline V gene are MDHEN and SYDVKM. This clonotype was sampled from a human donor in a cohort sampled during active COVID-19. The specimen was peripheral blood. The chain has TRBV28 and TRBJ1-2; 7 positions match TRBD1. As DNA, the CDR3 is TGTGCCAGCAGTTTAGGCTCCTTCCCGACTGACAGGGTGGGGGCCTATGGCTACACCTTC. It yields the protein CASSLGSFPTDRVGAYGYTF.